Below, one TCR beta chain is given with its context. Its antigen is still unknown. Other DNA variants within this sample encode the same CDR3. The CDR3 extends over 15 amino acids. Germline CDR1 reads MNHEY; CDR2 reads SMNVEV (reference sequence). Trimming stripped 0 bases from V and 2 bases from J, with 10 bases between. The data stem from a study of OX40 agonist ivuxolimab in advanced cancers. Study-level background: Clinicians treated patients with ivuxolimab, an agonistic anti-OX40 (CD134) antibody. Three patients had partial responses: one hepatocellular carcinoma, two cutaneous melanoma. Findings of the study overall: Clones of CD4+ and CD8+ blood T cells grew by week 6 at doses of 0.1 to 3.0 mg/kg. In the 0.1-3.0 mg/kg groups, partial responders showed among the lowest expansion.

The method was immunoSEQ multiplex PCR; TCRdb's version includes in-frame clones alone and lacks a portion of them. The sample lists fewer than 65,000 clones; approximately 87% were seen once. This chain uses TRBV27 with TRBJ2-5; D not resolved. This TCR was sampled from an adult with an advanced solid tumor such as melanoma, head and neck, liver or kidney cancer. The sequences come from CD4+ or CD8+ T cells sorted from blood, collected in a trial of the OX40 agonist ivuxolimab. CDR3 residues: CASSLSRQRQETQYF. The CDR3, as DNA: TGTGCCAGCAGTTTATCGAGGCAGAGACAAGAGACCCAGTACTTC.